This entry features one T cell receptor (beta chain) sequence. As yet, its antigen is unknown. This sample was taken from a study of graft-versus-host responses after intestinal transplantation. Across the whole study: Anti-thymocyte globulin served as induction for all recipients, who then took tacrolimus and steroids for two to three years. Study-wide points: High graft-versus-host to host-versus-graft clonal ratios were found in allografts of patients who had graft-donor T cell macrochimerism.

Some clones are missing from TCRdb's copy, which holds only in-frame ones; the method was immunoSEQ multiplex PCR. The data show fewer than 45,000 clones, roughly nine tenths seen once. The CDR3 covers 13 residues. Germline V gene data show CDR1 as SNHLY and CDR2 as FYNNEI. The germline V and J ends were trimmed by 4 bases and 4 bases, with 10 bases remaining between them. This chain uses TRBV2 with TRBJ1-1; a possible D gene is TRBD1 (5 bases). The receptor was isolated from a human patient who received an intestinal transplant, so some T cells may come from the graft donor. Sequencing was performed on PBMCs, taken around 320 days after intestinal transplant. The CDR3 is CASSVGVGTEAFF. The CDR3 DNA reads TGTGCCAGCAGTGTGGGGGTCGGCACTGAAGCTTTCTTT.